The 26 T cell receptor beta chains presented below share a single source sample, sequenced in a study of CD8+ T cells in alopecia areata. RNA was extracted and reverse transcribed into cDNA as the sequencing template. Assay: immunoSEQ multiplex PCR; the TCRdb copy retains only in-frame clones and omits some. The sample lists under 250,000 clones; around 62% were seen once. This material consisted of CD4+ T cells sorted from blood, taken at week 0. The origin of the receptors is a human donor with alopecia areata.

The chain employs TRBV6-1 and TRBJ1-2; D possibly corresponds to TRBD1 (5 bases). Trimming shortened V by 6 bases and J by 8 bases, and 16 bases separated the two germline ends. The CDR3 spans 13 residues. Germline assignment: CDR1 MNHNS and CDR2 SASEGT. The CDR3 coding sequence is TGTGCCAGCAGCCAACCGCCCCGGGACGGCTACACCTTC. It translates to CASSQPPRDGYTF.

The CDR3 spells CASSTLPGLAGYRRAGKTQYF. The CDR3 nucleotides read TGTGCCAGCAGTACATTACCGGGACTAGCGGGATATCGCAGGGCCGGAAAGACCCAGTACTTC. The J gene is TRBJ2-5, the V gene TRBV28, with 13 nucleotides matching TRBD2. The germline gives CDR1 MDHEN, CDR2 SYDVKM. The CDR3 runs 21 residues. After removal of 5 bases from V and 6 bases from J, the junction contained 24 bases not matched to a gene.

This chain connects TRBV9 to TRBJ2-5; weak D call: TRBD1 (5 bases). V was clipped by 0 bases and J by 5 bases, with 5 bases between them. The germline V gene has CDR1 SGDLS and CDR2 YYNGEE. The CDR3 has 12 amino acids. CDR3 sequence reads: CASSVEGETQYF. The CDR3 DNA is TGTGCCAGCAGCGTAGAGGGGGAGACCCAGTACTTC. The full variable domain, in which reference TRBV9 and TRBJ2-5 provide the parts outside the CDR3, is DSGVTQTPKHLITATGQRVTLRCSPRSGDLSVYWYQQSLDQGLQFLIQYYNGEERAKGNILERFSAQQFPDLHSELNLSSLELGDSALYFCASSVEGETQYFGPGTRLLVL.

The chain joins TRBV6-9 to TRBJ2-7, with 16 positions matching TRBD2. The CDR3 is 20 amino acids. CDR1 and CDR2 (germline): MNHGY, SVAAGI. With V trimmed by 2 bases and J by 1 base, 11 bases remained unmatched. The CDR3, as DNA: TGTGCCAGCAGTTATCCCCGGGGACTAGCGGGAGGGCCATCATCCTACGAGCAGTACTTC. Translation: CASSYPRGLAGGPSSYEQYF.

V usage is TRBV5-6 and J usage is TRBJ1-1; no clear D. This CDR3 contains 14 residues. Trimming removed 2 bases from V and 5 bases from J, with 13 bases in between. From germline, CDR1 is SGHDT and CDR2 YYEEEE. The CDR3 coding sequence is TGTGCCAGCAGCTTTTACCGGGTGGGGACTGAAGCTTTCTTT. Translation: CASSFYRVGTEAFF.

The CDR3 protein is CAAGDLFEAFF. The DNA of the CDR3 is TGTGCCGCAGGGGATCTGTTTGAAGCTTTCTTT. The genes are TRBV11-2 and TRBJ1-1; a possible D gene is TRBD1 (6 bases). V was clipped by 11 bases and J by 7 bases, with 14 bases between them. The CDR3 consists of 11 residues. From germline, CDR1 is SGHAT and CDR2 FQNNGV.

This chain links TRBV6-5 with TRBJ1-2; 8 nucleotides align to TRBD1. The trim removed 6 bases at V and 5 bases at J, leaving 5 bases unmatched. The length of the CDR3 is 13 residues. The germline V gene has CDR1 MNHEY and CDR2 SVGAGI. The CDR3 coding sequence is TGTGCCAGCAGACCCCAGGGGGCATATGGCTACACCTTC. Translation: CASRPQGAYGYTF.

This clone turned up a few times. At one end, the junction sequence differs from germline, possibly due to a read error. The chain joins TRBV30 to TRBJ2-6, with D perhaps TRBD2 (7 bases). The CDR3 length is 14 residues. The germline CDR1 and CDR2 sequences are GTSNPN and SVGIG (reference sequence). CDR3 protein: CAWSSQGRANVLTF. The DNA of the CDR3 is TGTGCCTGGAGTTCCCAGGGGAGGGCAAACGTCCTGACTTTC.

CDR3 bases: TGTGCCAGCTCACTCACAGGGAACACTGAAGCTTTCTTT. Translated: CASSLTGNTEAFF. This chain uses TRBV18 with TRBJ1-1, with D maybe TRBD1 (5 bases). The CDR3 contains 13 residues. Trimming removed 4 bases from V and 1 base from J, with 7 bases in between. Germline loops: CDR1 KGHSH, CDR2 LQKENI.

This clone was recorded a few times. Germline and junction disagree at one end, which may indicate a read error. The V call is TRBV4-1, the J call TRBJ1-2, with D unresolved. Germline loops: CDR1 MGHRA, CDR2 YSYEKL. The CDR3 covers 13 residues. Here the CDR3 reads CASSQEIRPGSTF. DNA of the CDR3: TGCGCCAGCAGCCAAGAGATCCGGCCGGGCTCCACCTTC.

This chain uses TRBV30 with TRBJ1-3, with D possibly TRBD1 on 5 matching bases. The length of the CDR3 is 13 residues. CDR1 and CDR2 (germline): GTSNPN, SVGIG (reference sequence). Trimming left V 5 bases short and J 4 bases short, with 12 bases between. CDR3 bases: TGTGCCTGGGTCCGAGGGGTCGGAAACACCATATATTTT. This translates into CAWVRGVGNTIYF. The full variable domain, completed using reference TRBV30 and TRBJ1-3, is SQTIHQWPATLVQPVGSPLSLECTVEGTSNPNLYWYRQAAGRGLQLLFYSVGIGQISSEVPQNLSASRPQDRQFILSSKKLLLSDSGFYLCAWVRGVGNTIYFGEGSWLTVV.

The chain recombines TRBV7-9 with TRBJ2-2; tentatively, D is TRBD2 (6 bases). This CDR3 region has 17 residues. Per germline, CDR1 SEHNR and CDR2 FQNEAQ (reference sequence). Trimming stripped 5 bases from V and 4 bases from J, with 20 bases between. The CDR3 coding sequence is TGTGCCAGCAGCCCCTCCCATGGGACTCGTTCCACCGGGGAGCTGTTTTTT. Translation gives CASSPSHGTRSTGELFF.

This chain uses TRBV9 with TRBJ1-1; D remains ambiguous. V lost 4 bases and J lost 0, with 7 bases in between. The CDR3 covers 13 residues. CDR1 and CDR2 (germline): SGDLS, YYNGEE. The DNA for the CDR3 is TGTGCCAGCAGCTCTCAAGTGAACACTGAAGCTTTCTTT. Translated, it gives CASSSQVNTEAFF. Drawing the rest from reference TRBV9 and TRBJ1-1, the complete variable domain is DSGVTQTPKHLITATGQRVTLRCSPRSGDLSVYWYQQSLDQGLQFLIQYYNGEERAKGNILERFSAQQFPDLHSELNLSSLELGDSALYFCASSSQVNTEAFFGQGTRLTVV.

This chain uses TRBV10-3 with TRBJ1-2, with D uncertain. This CDR3 spans 14 amino acids. The germline CDR1 and CDR2 sequences are ENHRY and SYGVKD. V was clipped by 5 bases and J by 6 bases, with 16 bases between them. For the CDR3, the DNA is TGTGCCATCAGTCAAGGACCTAAACGTGATGGCTACACCTTC. Its translation: CAISQGPKRDGYTF.

This sequence joins TRBV7-8 and TRBJ2-7; D could derive from TRBD1 or TRBD2 (5 bases each). Trimming took 1 base from V and 6 from J, leaving 16 bases between them. The CDR3 length is 15 residues. Per germline, CDR1 SGHVS and CDR2 FQNEAQ. CDR3 loop: CASSLGRRFGGEQYF. The CDR3 region has the DNA TGTGCCAGCAGCTTAGGGCGCAGATTTGGGGGCGAGCAGTACTTC. Together with reference TRBV7-8 and TRBJ2-7, the CDR3 gives the full variable domain: GAGVSQSPRYKVAKRGQDVALRCDPISGHVSLFWYQQALGQGPEFLTYFQNEAQLDKSGLPSDRFFAERPEGSVSTLKIQRTQQEDSAVYLCASSLGRRFGGEQYFGPGTRLTVT.

In this sample, this clone turned up once. The chain has TRBV19 and TRBJ2-1, with D tentatively TRBD2 (7 bases). The CDR3 has 15 amino acids. V was cut by 7 bases and J by 3 bases, with 16 bases left in between. CDR1 is LNHDA, CDR2 SQIVND, per germline (reference sequence). The chain's CDR3 is CASNWEGGDYNEQFF. CDR3 coding DNA: TGTGCCAGTAATTGGGAGGGGGGAGACTACAATGAGCAGTTCTTC.

As for this clone: Other DNA sequences in this sample translate to the same CDR3. V and J are TRBV2 and TRBJ2-7, with unresolved D. The CDR3 extends over 12 amino acids. Germline V gene lookup returns CDR1 SNHLY and CDR2 FYNNEI. V was pared by 4 bases and J by 0 bases, with 4 bases between. The CDR3 protein is CASSGNSYEQYF. Written as DNA, the CDR3 is TGTGCCAGCAGTGGAAACTCCTACGAGCAGTACTTC.

This clone has a handful of counts. The V gene is TRBV29-1, the J gene TRBJ2-2; D is unresolved. The CDR3 contains 10 residues. The germline gives CDR1 SQVTM, CDR2 ANQGSEA. V was trimmed by 3 bases and J by 4 bases, leaving 0 bases between them. The CDR3 DNA reads as TGCAGCGTTGACACCGGGGAGCTGTTTTTT. This translates into CSVDTGELFF.

The chain has TRBV7-9 and TRBJ1-2; possibly TRBD1 for D (5 bases). Germline V gene lookup returns CDR1 SEHNR and CDR2 FQNEAQ (reference sequence). The V end was cut by 6 bases, the J end by 9 bases, with 17 bases between. This CDR3 spans 13 amino acids. As DNA, the CDR3 is TGTGCCAGCAGTCTCCAGGGTACCCATCGCTACACCTTC. Translated: CASSLQGTHRYTF.

This rearrangement joins TRBV18 to TRBJ1-1; 8 bases are a match to TRBD1. Germline trimming cut 4 bases from V and 0 bases from J; bases unmatched to any gene: 7. The CDR3 extends over 16 amino acids. Per the germline V gene, CDR1 is KGHSH and CDR2 is LQKENI. In DNA, the CDR3 is TGTGCCAGCTCACACACAGGGGGGCAAATGAACACTGAAGCTTTCTTT. This translates into CASSHTGGQMNTEAFF.

The table lists this clone with a few counts. The gene calls are TRBV7-3 and TRBJ1-5; 9 bases are a match to TRBD1. The junction had 13 bases not matched to a gene; V was cut back by 3 bases and J by 1 base. The CDR3 extends over 19 amino acids. Germline lookup yields CDR1 SGHTA and CDR2 FQGTGA. CDR3 sequence (DNA): TGTGCCAGCAGCTTTCTCCGGGACAGGGCCTCGTCCAGCAATCAGCCCCAGCATTTT. It codes for CASSFLRDRASSSNQPQHF.

The V call is TRBV7-2, the J call TRBJ2-2, with 7 bases matching TRBD1. Trimming removed 4 bases from V and 6 bases from J; junction bases left unmatched: 11. Germline CDR1 reads SGHTA; CDR2 reads FQGNSA. This CDR3 spans 16 amino acids. CDR3 residues: CASSYSYDRAAGELFF. The CDR3 DNA is TGTGCCAGCAGCTATTCCTACGACAGGGCCGCCGGGGAGCTGTTTTTT.

This clone was picked up a small number of times. The chain joins TRBV6-1 to TRBJ2-7, with 7 bases fitting TRBD1. Germline V gives CDR1 MNHNS, CDR2 SASEGT. The V and J ends lost 6 bases and 2 bases, in that order; junction bases with no gene match: 10. The CDR3 has 15 residues. CDR3 sequence: CASRRTSGTAYEQYF. CDR3 DNA: TGTGCCAGCAGGCGGACCTCCGGGACAGCCTACGAGCAGTACTTC.

This clone has a handful of counts. The chain couples TRBV29-1 to TRBJ1-2, with D possibly being TRBD1 (6 bases). CDR1 and CDR2 from the germline V gene are SQVTM and ANQGSEA. Trimming took 7 bases from V and 3 from J, leaving 15 bases between them. This CDR3 is 13 amino acids long. In DNA form, the CDR3 reads TGCAGCGCCCGACACAGGGATCACTATGGCTACACCTTC. It translates to CSARHRDHYGYTF.

The chain employs TRBV29-1 and TRBJ2-7; D remains unclear. Germline V CDR1 and CDR2: SQVTM, ANQGSEA. Trimming removed 4 bases at V and 7 bases at J, with 11 bases between. The CDR3 covers 11 residues. CDR3 amino acids: CSVGEPGEQYF. The CDR3 nucleotides are TGCAGCGTTGGGGAACCTGGAGAGCAGTACTTC.

There are a few counts of this clone. This sequence joins TRBV30 and TRBJ1-1, with D uncertain. The CDR3 spans 10 residues. Trimming cost V 3 bases and J 7 bases, with 6 bases left between them. Germline CDR1 GTSNPN, CDR2 SVGIG (reference sequence). This chain's CDR3 is CAWRGNEAFF. The DNA of the CDR3 is TGTGCCTGGAGAGGCAATGAAGCTTTCTTT.